The 17 T cell receptor beta chains below were found in one sample sequenced in a study of T cells in tuberculosis. Time point of the sample: new active TB diagnosis, blood taken before or within 7 days of starting treatment. Sequencing used immunoSEQ multiplex PCR; TCRdb keeps in-frame clones, though not all of them. The sample shows around 30,000 clones, more than 70% of them seen only once. This material consisted of PBMCs, taken at tuberculosis diagnosis. All receptors derive from an adult with tuberculosis.

V gene TRBV5-4 combines with J gene TRBJ2-1; the match to TRBD2 covers 9 bases. Per the germline V gene, CDR1 is SGHNT and CDR2 is YYREEE (reference sequence). The junction had 7 bases not matched to a gene; V was cut back by 0 bases and J by 9 bases. This CDR3 comprises 15 residues. The CDR3 DNA sequence: TGTGCCAGCAGCTTGGGGGCTAGCGGGACTATTGAGCAGTTCTTC. Translated: CASSLGASGTIEQFF.

The chain carries TRBV10-1 and TRBJ1-2; perhaps TRBD1 as D (6 bases). V was pared by 1 base and J by 6 bases, with 6 bases between. Germline CDR1 is WNHNN and CDR2 is SYGVQD (reference sequence). The CDR3 covers 12 residues. CDR3 sequence reads: CASSEYRDGYTF. The CDR3 DNA sequence: TGCGCCAGCAGTGAGTACAGGGATGGCTACACCTTC.

V is TRBV14 and J is TRBJ2-7; D is unclear. The length of the CDR3 is 12 residues. CDR1 is SGHDN, CDR2 FVKESK, per germline. V was pared by 1 base and J by 3 bases, with 4 bases between. In DNA, the CDR3 is TGTGCCAGCAGCCAAGTCGTCTACGAGCAGTACTTC. The encoded protein is CASSQVVYEQYF.

The chain is built from TRBV11-2 and TRBJ2-5; perhaps TRBD1 as D (5 bases). This CDR3 spans 13 amino acids. Trimming took 5 bases from V and 1 from J, leaving 8 bases between them. Germline V gene sequence: CDR1 SGHAT, CDR2 FQNNGV. The chain's CDR3 is CASSPDSQETQYF. CDR3 sequence (DNA): TGTGCCAGCAGCCCTGACAGCCAAGAGACCCAGTACTTC.

The chain joins TRBV18 to TRBJ2-2; the D gene is possibly TRBD2 (5 bases). Trimming removed 6 bases from V and 3 bases from J, with 23 bases in between. Germline CDR1 KGHSH, CDR2 LQKENI. The CDR3 runs 18 residues. DNA of the CDR3: TGTGCCAGCTCTGAAGTTATGCTAGGAGGCGTCGACACCGGGGAGCTGTTTTTT. Encoded protein: CASSEVMLGGVDTGELFF.

The rearrangement joins TRBV6-1 to TRBJ1-5; D is uncertain. V dropped 5 bases and J dropped 4 bases, with 6 bases sitting between them. This CDR3 has 12 residues. Germline CDR1 reads MNHNS; CDR2 reads SASEGT. The CDR3 reads CASSPGNQPQHF. CDR3 nucleotide sequence: TGTGCCAGCAGTCCGGGTAATCAGCCCCAGCATTTT.

The chain joins TRBV18 to TRBJ2-3; 15 bases line up with TRBD2. V dropped 0 bases and J dropped 5; count of bases not matched to a gene: 0. Germline CDR1 KGHSH, CDR2 LQKENI. This CDR3 has 16 amino acids. This chain's CDR3 is CASSPPGLAGGDTQYF. DNA of the CDR3: TGTGCCAGCTCACCACCGGGACTAGCGGGGGGAGATACGCAGTATTTT.

This clone was seen a single time. The chain couples TRBV28 to TRBJ2-1; 7 nucleotides match TRBD2. Germline values: CDR1 MDHEN, CDR2 SYDVKM. The CDR3 totals 15 residues. The ends lost 6 bases at V and 0 bases at J; junction bases unmatched: 5. The CDR3 spells CASSPSGTSYNEQFF. DNA for the CDR3: TGTGCCAGCAGCCCCAGCGGGACCTCCTACAATGAGCAGTTCTTC.

V usage is TRBV5-1 and J usage is TRBJ2-5; 10 bases agree with TRBD1. Germline V lookup: CDR1 SGHRS, CDR2 YFSETQ. The V and J ends lost 2 bases and 5 bases, in that order; junction bases with no gene match: 6. The CDR3 sequence is 15 residues long. This chain's CDR3 is CASSLSTGGGETQYF. CDR3 DNA sequence: TGCGCCAGCAGCTTATCGACAGGGGGCGGTGAGACCCAGTACTTC.

In its sample, this clone was seen once. The chain couples TRBV27 to TRBJ1-1, with TRBD1 matching 7 bases. CDR1 MNHEY and CDR2 SMNVEV come from the germline V gene (reference sequence). V shed 5 bases, J shed 1 base, and the junction held 7 bases outside the gene matches. This CDR3 is built from 15 residues. The DNA of the CDR3 is TGTGCCAGCAGTGCGTGGACAGGCGCGAACACTGAAGCTTTCTTT. Translating it yields CASSAWTGANTEAFF.

The chain combines TRBV27 with TRBJ2-7; a possible D gene is TRBD1 (5 bases). V gave up 2 bases and J gave up 6 bases, with 11 bases separating them. The CDR3 has 13 amino acids. The germline V gene has CDR1 MNHEY and CDR2 SMNVEV (reference sequence). The CDR3 reads CASSLQGTFEQYF. In DNA form, the CDR3 reads TGTGCCAGCAGTTTACAGGGTACCTTCGAGCAGTACTTC.

V and J are TRBV28 and TRBJ1-2; 7 bases fit TRBD1. The CDR3 is made up of 14 amino acids. Germline V CDR1 and CDR2: MDHEN, SYDVKM. Trimming at V came to 6 bases and at J to 5 bases, leaving 9 bases not matched to a gene. For the CDR3, the DNA is TGTGCCAGCAGCTCCCAGACAGGGATGTATGGCTACACCTTC. It codes for CASSSQTGMYGYTF.

The J gene is TRBJ2-1, the V gene TRBV19; D may be TRBD2 (7 bases). Germline loops: CDR1 LNHDA, CDR2 SQIVND (reference sequence). The CDR3 runs to 15 residues. With 2 bases removed from V and 6 bases from J, the gap between germline ends came to 14 bases. CDR3 region: CASSIWDGGPNEQFF. CDR3 in DNA: TGTGCCAGTAGTATATGGGACGGGGGGCCCAATGAGCAGTTCTTC.

The chain recombines TRBV15 with TRBJ1-1; 7 bases are shared with TRBD1. The CDR3 has 13 residues. Germline CDR1 is LNHNV and CDR2 is YYDKDF (reference sequence). The J segment lost 8 bases and the V segment lost 5 bases, leaving 8 bases of the junction unmatched. CDR3 residues: CATSSGTVNEAFF. Written as DNA, the CDR3 is TGTGCCACCAGCTCCGGGACAGTAAACGAAGCTTTCTTT.

This chain's CDR3 is CASSYPGLAGGTQYF. The CDR3 DNA reads TGTGCCAGCAGCTACCCCGGACTAGCGGGAGGAACGCAGTATTTT. This chain uses TRBV11-2 with TRBJ2-3; 14 bases are shared with TRBD2. This CDR3 has 15 amino acids. J gave up 9 bases and V 4 bases, and 6 bases lay outside the gene matches. Looked up from germline, CDR1 is SGHAT and CDR2 is FQNNGV.

This chain joins TRBV5-4 and TRBJ1-2, with TRBD1 matching 8 bases. The V segment lost 0 bases and the J segment 2 bases; nucleotides outside the gene matches: 6. From germline, CDR1 is SGHNT and CDR2 YYREEE (reference sequence). The CDR3 contains 16 residues. CDR3 coding DNA: TGTGCCAGCAGCTTGGCCGGACAGGGAAGAAACTATGGCTACACCTTC. This sequence encodes CASSLAGQGRNYGYTF.

The J gene is TRBJ1-6, the V gene TRBV27, with D perhaps TRBD1 (6 bases). V lost 6 bases and J 5 bases, leaving 26 bases between the germline ends. CDR1 is MNHEY, CDR2 SMNVEV, per germline (reference sequence). There are 19 residues in the CDR3. CDR3 sequence reads: CASSYLGRGGHTHNSPLHF. The CDR3 DNA reads TGTGCCAGCAGCTACTTAGGAAGGGGGGGACATACACATAATTCACCCCTCCACTTT.